A single sample is the source of the 16 T cell receptor beta chains below, sequenced in a study of blood T cells in healthy people across ages (dated by TCRdb to 2015 to 2017). Receptor libraries were prepared by 5' RACE. Sequencing instrument: Illumina HiSeq 2500. A second about 7 to 11 cycle PCR used a sample-barcoded 5' primer and a J-beta primer mix. The public sequencing data were trimmed at Q25 with fastp and processed into clonotypes with MiXCR by TCRdb, which kept only in-frame beta chains. Each record represents a unique CDR3 protein, reported with the most common genes and DNA among its rows. The sample data list over 1,500,000 distinct CDR3 sequences, and 40% to 55% of these were observed just once. Jointly, the top ten make up around 2.1% of the sample. The sample consisted of blood. These receptor sequences come from a woman between 40 and 50 years old in good health.

In DNA form, the CDR3 reads TGTGCCAGCAGCTTCATCTCACAGGGGATAGGCGCTGGGGCCAACGTCCTGACTTTC. This translates into CASSFISQGIGAGANVLTF. The J gene is TRBJ2-6, the V gene TRBV11-2; 7 bases map to TRBD1. Germline CDR1 is SGHAT and CDR2 is FQNNGV. V dropped 3 bases and J dropped 2; count of bases not matched to a gene: 13. The CDR3 consists of 19 residues. The entire variable domain, with the rest obtained from reference TRBV11-2 and TRBJ2-6, is as follows: EAGVAQSPRYKIIEKRQSVAFWCNPISGHATLYWYQQILGQGPKLLIQFQNNGVVDDSQLPKDRFSAERLKGVDSTLKIQPAKLEDSAVYLCASSFISQGIGAGANVLTFGAGSRLTVL.

In this sample, this clonotype turned up a few times. This chain joins TRBV15 and TRBJ2-3; TRBD2 aligns across 7 bases. From germline, CDR1 is LNHNV and CDR2 YYDKDF (reference sequence). The CDR3 loop spans 14 amino acids. V trimming: 4 bases; J trimming: 0 bases; junction bases outside the gene matches: 1. CDR3 bases: TGTGCCACCAGCACGGGGGGTAGCACAGATACGCAGTATTTT. It is translated as CATSTGGSTDTQYF. The entire variable domain, with the rest obtained from reference TRBV15 and TRBJ2-3, is as follows: DAMVIQNPRYQVTQFGKPVTLSCSQTLNHNVMYWYQQKSSQAPKLLFHYYDKDFNNEADTPDNFQSRRPNTSFCFLDIRSPGLGDTAMYLCATSTGGSTDTQYFGPGTRLTVL.

This clonotype came up a few times. The chain couples TRBV20-1 to TRBJ2-5, with D possibly being TRBD2 (6 bases). V was pared by 4 bases and J by 1 base, with 10 bases between. Germline V gives CDR1 DFQATT, CDR2 SNEGSKA (reference sequence). The CDR3 is 13 residues long. CDR3 nucleotides: TGCAGTGCTACAATAGCGGCCCAAGAGACCCAGTACTTC. It encodes CSATIAAQETQYF.

V gene TRBV29-1 combines with J gene TRBJ1-4; D ambiguous. This CDR3 spans 11 amino acids. Between the trimmed V and J ends, which lost 7 bases and 8 bases, there was a span of 11 bases. The V gene's germline CDR1 is SQVTM and CDR2 ANQGSEA. CDR3 amino acids: CSGSYNEKLFF. DNA of the CDR3: TGCAGCGGGAGTTATAACGAAAAACTGTTTTTT.

This clonotype was seen a handful of times. The V and J genes are TRBV7-9 and TRBJ2-4, with a possible D match to TRBD2 (5 bases). Germline CDR1 and CDR2: SEHNR and FQNEAQ (reference sequence). The CDR3 is 16 residues long. V gave up 5 bases and J gave up 0 bases, with 14 bases separating them. CDR3 region: CASSLELAGAKNIQYF. CDR3 DNA: TGTGCCAGCAGCCTTGAACTTGCGGGAGCCAAAAACATTCAGTACTTC.

The rearrangement uses TRBV2 and TRBJ2-1; 10 nucleotides agree with TRBD2. The CDR3 runs to 14 residues. J lost 7 bases, V lost 6 bases, and 6 bases had no gene match. Germline V CDR1 and CDR2: SNHLY, FYNNEI. In nucleotides, the CDR3 is TGTGCCAGCAGCTATAGCGGGGGGAGTAATGAGCAGTTCTTC. Protein: CASSYSGGSNEQFF.

This clonotype was picked up one time. The chain combines TRBV5-6 with TRBJ2-5; 9 bases fit TRBD1. J lost 1 base, V lost 4 bases, and 8 bases had no gene match. This CDR3 spans 16 amino acids. Germline V CDR1 and CDR2: SGHDT, YYEEEE. CDR3 protein: CASSRRGTGSQETQYF. The DNA of the CDR3 is TGTGCCAGCAGCCGCCGCGGGACAGGGTCCCAAGAGACCCAGTACTTC.

V is TRBV29-1 and J is TRBJ2-5; TRBD2 is a possible D gene (7 bases). The length of the CDR3 is 17 residues. V lost 4 bases to trimming and J lost 4 bases, with 25 bases between them. Germline CDR1 is SQVTM and CDR2 is ANQGSEA. The CDR3 sequence: CSVGPMRGQGLGETQYF. CDR3 DNA sequence: TGCAGCGTTGGCCCAATGCGGGGGCAGGGGCTAGGAGAGACCCAGTACTTC.

A note on this clonotype: Mismatch with germline at one junction end may stem from a read error. As DNA, the CDR3 is TGTGCCAGCAGCCACGATCCCGGATCCTCCTACAATGAGCAGTTCTTT. Its protein is CASSHDPGSSYNEQFF. This sequence joins TRBV11-2 and TRBJ2-1; D not certain. CDR1 is SGHAT and CDR2 is FQNNGV in the germline V gene. The CDR3 loop spans 16 amino acids.

This chain links TRBV9 with TRBJ2-3, with TRBD2 matching over 11 bases. Trimming took 2 bases from V and 5 from J; bases not matched to a gene: 7. This CDR3 is built from 16 residues. Per germline, CDR1 SGDLS and CDR2 YYNGEE. CDR3 protein: CASSVASGGQGDTQYF. The CDR3 DNA reads as TGTGCCAGCAGCGTTGCTAGCGGGGGGCAGGGAGATACGCAGTATTTT.

J is TRBJ2-3 and V is TRBV12-3 or TRBV12-4; D is possibly TRBD1 (5 bases). There are 15 residues in the CDR3. V was clipped by 5 bases and J by 0 bases, with 12 bases between them. For the CDR3, the DNA is TGTGCCAGCAGTGCTTGGGGCGGAAGCACAGATACGCAGTATTTT. This encodes CASSAWGGSTDTQYF.

This rearrangement joins TRBV7-2 to TRBJ2-7; no clear D. The CDR3 is 14 amino acids. Germline CDR1 reads SGHTA; CDR2 reads FQGNSA. V lost 1 base and J 5 bases, leaving 12 bases between the germline ends. The CDR3 DNA sequence: TGTGCCAGCAGCTTAGAAAGGGTGAGAGACGAGCAGTACTTC. Residues: CASSLERVRDEQYF.

The chain has TRBV20-1 and TRBJ1-6; D is possibly TRBD1 (5 bases). This CDR3 contains 14 residues. Trimming removed 1 base at V and 8 bases at J, with 12 bases between. Germline assignment: CDR1 DFQATT and CDR2 SNEGSKA (reference sequence). CDR3 nucleotide sequence: TGCAGTGCTAGAGTTGCAGGGAGGGATTCACCCCTCCACTTT. Its translation is CSARVAGRDSPLHF.

The chain joins TRBV6-4 to TRBJ2-1; D is ambiguous. The end of the DNA is better explained by TRBJ2-7, so the J call may be wrong. The germline CDR1 and CDR2 sequences are MRHNA and SNTAGT. The CDR3 has 15 amino acids. CDR3 DNA: TGTGCCAGCAGTAGGACCACCGTATCGGTCAATGAGCAGTACTTC. Its translation is CASSRTTVSVNEQYF.

CDR3 coding DNA: TGCAGTGCTAACAAAGGGGTGGGTGAAAAACTGTTTTTT. This gives the protein CSANKGVGEKLFF. The chain joins TRBV20-1 to TRBJ1-4; D is perhaps TRBD1 (5 bases). The CDR3 consists of 13 residues. The ends were cut back, 4 bases at V and 7 bases at J, with 13 bases in the middle. Per the germline V gene, CDR1 is DFQATT and CDR2 is SNEGSKA (reference sequence).

The chain joins TRBV4-1 to TRBJ2-6; D not certain. Trimming left V 2 bases short and J 8 bases short, with 7 bases between. The CDR3 contains 13 residues. Germline V gives CDR1 MGHRA, CDR2 YSYEKL. CDR3 sequence: CASSQLVSNVLTF. The DNA for the CDR3 is TGCGCCAGCAGCCAATTAGTGTCCAACGTCCTGACTTTC.